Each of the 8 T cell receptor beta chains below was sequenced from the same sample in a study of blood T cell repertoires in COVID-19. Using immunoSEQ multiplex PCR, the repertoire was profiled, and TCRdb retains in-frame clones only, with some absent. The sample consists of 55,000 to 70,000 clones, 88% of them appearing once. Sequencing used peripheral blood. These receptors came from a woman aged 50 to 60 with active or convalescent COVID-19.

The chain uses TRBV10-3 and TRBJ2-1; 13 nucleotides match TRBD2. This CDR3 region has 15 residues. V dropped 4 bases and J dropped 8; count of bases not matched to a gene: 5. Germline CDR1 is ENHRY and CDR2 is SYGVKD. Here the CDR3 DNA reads TGTGCCATCAGTGGGACTAGCGGGAGTAGCGATGAGCAGTTCTTC. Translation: CAISGTSGSSDEQFF.

DNA of the CDR3: TGCGCCAGCCGAGTAAATTTTCAAGAGACCCAGTACTTC. As protein: CASRVNFQETQYF. This rearrangement joins TRBV5-1 to TRBJ2-5; D is undetermined. The CDR3 has 13 residues. V gave up 7 bases and J gave up 2 bases, with 12 bases separating them. In germline, CDR1 is SGHRS, CDR2 YFSETQ.

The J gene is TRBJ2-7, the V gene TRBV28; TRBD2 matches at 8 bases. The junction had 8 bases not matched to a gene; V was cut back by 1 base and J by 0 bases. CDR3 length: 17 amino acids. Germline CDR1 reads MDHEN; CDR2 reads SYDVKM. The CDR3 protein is CASSLLLSGTSSYEQYF. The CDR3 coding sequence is TGTGCCAGCAGTTTATTGTTGTCCGGGACTAGCTCCTACGAGCAGTACTTC.

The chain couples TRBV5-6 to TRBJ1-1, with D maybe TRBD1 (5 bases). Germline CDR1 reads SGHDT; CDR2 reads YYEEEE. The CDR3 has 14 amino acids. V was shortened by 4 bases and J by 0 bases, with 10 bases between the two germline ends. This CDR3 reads CASSQVRVNTEAFF. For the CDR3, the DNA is TGTGCCAGCAGCCAGGTCAGGGTGAACACTGAAGCTTTCTTT.

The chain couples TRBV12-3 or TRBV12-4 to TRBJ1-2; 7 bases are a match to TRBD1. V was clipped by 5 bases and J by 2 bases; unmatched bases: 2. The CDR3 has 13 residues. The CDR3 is CASSLGQNYGYTF. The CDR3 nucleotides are TGTGCCAGCAGTCTGGGACAGAACTATGGCTACACCTTC.

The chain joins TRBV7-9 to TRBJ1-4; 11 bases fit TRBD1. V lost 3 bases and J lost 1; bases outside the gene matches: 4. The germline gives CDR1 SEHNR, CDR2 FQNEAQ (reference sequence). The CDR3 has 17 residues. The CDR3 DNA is TGTGCCAGCAGCTTGGGAGGGACAGGGGGAACTAATGAAAAACTGTTTTTT. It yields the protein CASSLGGTGGTNEKLFF.

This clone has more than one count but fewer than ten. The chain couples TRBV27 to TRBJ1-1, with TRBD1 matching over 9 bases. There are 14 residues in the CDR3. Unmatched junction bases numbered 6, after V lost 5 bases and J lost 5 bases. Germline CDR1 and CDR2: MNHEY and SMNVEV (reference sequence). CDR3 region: CASSKGQGGTEAFF. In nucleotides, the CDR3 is TGTGCCAGCAGTAAGGGACAGGGTGGTACTGAAGCTTTCTTT.

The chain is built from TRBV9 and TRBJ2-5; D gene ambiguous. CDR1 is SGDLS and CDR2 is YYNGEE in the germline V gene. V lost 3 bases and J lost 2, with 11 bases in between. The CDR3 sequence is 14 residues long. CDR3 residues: CASSGAGFQETQYF. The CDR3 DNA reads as TGTGCCAGCAGCGGGGCAGGCTTTCAAGAGACCCAGTACTTC. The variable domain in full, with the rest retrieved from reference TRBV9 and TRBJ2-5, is DSGVTQTPKHLITATGQRVTLRCSPRSGDLSVYWYQQSLDQGLQFLIQYYNGEERAKGNILERFSAQQFPDLHSELNLSSLELGDSALYFCASSGAGFQETQYFGPGTRLLVL.